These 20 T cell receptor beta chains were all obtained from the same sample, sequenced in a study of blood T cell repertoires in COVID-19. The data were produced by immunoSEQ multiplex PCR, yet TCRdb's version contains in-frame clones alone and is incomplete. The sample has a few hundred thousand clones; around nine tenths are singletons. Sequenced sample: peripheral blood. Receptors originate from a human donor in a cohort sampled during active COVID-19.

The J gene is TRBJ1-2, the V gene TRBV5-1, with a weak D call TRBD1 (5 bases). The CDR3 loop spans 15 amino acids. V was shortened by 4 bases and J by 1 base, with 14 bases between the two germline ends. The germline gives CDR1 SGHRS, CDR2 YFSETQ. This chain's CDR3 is CASSPRGDGNYGYTF. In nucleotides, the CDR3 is TGCGCCAGCAGCCCACGGGGGGACGGTAACTATGGCTACACCTTC.

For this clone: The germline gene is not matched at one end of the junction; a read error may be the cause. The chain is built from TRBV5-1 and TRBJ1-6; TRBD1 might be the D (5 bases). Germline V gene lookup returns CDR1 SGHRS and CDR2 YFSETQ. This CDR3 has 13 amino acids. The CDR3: CASSLEGRGHCTF. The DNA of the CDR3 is TGCGCCAGCAGCTTGGAAGGGAGGGGCCATTGTACCTTT.

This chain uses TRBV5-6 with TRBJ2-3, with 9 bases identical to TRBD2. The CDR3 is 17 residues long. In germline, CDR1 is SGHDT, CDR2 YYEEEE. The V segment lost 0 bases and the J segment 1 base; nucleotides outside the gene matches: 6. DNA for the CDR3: TGTGCCAGCAGCTTGGGGAGTTGGACTAGCGGCACAGATACGCAGTATTTT. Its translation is CASSLGSWTSGTDTQYF. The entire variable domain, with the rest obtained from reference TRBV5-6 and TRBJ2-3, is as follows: DAGVTQSPTHLIKTRGQQVTLRCSPKSGHDTVSWYQQALGQGPQFIFQYYEEEERQRGNFPDRFSGHQFPNYSSELNVNALLLGDSALYLCASSLGSWTSGTDTQYFGPGTRLTVL.

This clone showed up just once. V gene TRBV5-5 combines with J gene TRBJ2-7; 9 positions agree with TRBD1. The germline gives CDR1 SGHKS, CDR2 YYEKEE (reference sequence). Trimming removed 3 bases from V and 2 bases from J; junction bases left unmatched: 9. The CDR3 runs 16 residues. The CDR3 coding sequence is TGTGCCAGCAGCTCTTACGCGAGACAGGGGGCCTACGAGCAGTACTTC. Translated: CASSSYARQGAYEQYF.

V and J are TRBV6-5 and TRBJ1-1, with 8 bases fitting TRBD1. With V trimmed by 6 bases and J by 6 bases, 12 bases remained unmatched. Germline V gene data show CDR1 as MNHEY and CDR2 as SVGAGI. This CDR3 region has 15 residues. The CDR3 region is CASSPKQGGFPEAFF. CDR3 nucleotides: TGTGCCAGCAGCCCCAAACAGGGGGGTTTTCCTGAAGCTTTCTTT.

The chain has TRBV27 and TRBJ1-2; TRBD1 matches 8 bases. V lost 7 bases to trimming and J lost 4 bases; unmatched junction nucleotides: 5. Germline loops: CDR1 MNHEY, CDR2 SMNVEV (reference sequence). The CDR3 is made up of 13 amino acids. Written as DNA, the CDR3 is TGTGCCAGCAAACCACAGGGGGTCTATGGCTACACCTTC. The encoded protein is CASKPQGVYGYTF.

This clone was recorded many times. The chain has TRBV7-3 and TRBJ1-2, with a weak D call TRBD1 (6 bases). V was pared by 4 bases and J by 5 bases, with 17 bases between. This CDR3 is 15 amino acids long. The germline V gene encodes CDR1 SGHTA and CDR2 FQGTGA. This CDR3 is CASSSRHTGPYGYTF. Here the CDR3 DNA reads TGTGCCAGCAGCTCACGCCACACAGGGCCGTATGGCTACACCTTC.

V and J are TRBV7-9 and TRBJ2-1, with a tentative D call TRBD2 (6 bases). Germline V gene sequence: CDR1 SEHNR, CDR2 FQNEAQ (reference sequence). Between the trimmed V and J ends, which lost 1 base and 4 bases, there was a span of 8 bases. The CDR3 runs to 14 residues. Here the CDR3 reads CASSLVLAYNEQFF. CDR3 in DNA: TGTGCCAGCAGCTTAGTCCTAGCGTACAATGAGCAGTTCTTC.

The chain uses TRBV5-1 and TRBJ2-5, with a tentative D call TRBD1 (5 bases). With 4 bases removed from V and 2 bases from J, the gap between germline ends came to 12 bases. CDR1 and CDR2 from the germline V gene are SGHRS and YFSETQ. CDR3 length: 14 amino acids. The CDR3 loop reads CASSPIRQQETQYF. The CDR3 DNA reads TGCGCCAGCAGCCCAATTAGACAGCAAGAGACCCAGTACTTC.

The CDR3 DNA sequence: TGTGCCTGGAGTAGACAGGGGGGGACTGAAGCTTTCTTT. It encodes CAWSRQGGTEAFF. V gene TRBV30 combines with J gene TRBJ1-1, with 9 bases identical to TRBD1. Germline CDR1 reads GTSNPN; CDR2 reads SVGIG (reference sequence). This CDR3 contains 13 residues. Unmatched junction bases numbered 3, after V lost 2 bases and J lost 5 bases.

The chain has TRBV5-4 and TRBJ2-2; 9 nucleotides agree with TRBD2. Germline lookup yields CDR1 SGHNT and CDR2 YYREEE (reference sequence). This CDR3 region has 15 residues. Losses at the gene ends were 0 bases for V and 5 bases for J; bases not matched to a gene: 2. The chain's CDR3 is CASSLVAGATGELFF. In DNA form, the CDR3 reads TGTGCCAGCAGCTTGGTAGCGGGGGCGACCGGGGAGCTGTTTTTT.

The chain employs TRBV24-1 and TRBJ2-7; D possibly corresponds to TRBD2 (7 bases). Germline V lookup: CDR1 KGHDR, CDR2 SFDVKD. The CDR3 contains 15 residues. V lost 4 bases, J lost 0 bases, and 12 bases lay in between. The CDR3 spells CATSEAGALSYEQYF. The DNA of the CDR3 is TGTGCCACCAGTGAGGCGGGGGCCCTCTCCTACGAGCAGTACTTC.

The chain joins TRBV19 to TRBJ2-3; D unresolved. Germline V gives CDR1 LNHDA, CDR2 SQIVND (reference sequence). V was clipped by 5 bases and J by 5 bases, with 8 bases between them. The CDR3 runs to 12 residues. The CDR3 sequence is CASSLSGDTQYF. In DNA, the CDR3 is TGTGCCAGTAGTCTCTCGGGAGATACGCAGTATTTT.

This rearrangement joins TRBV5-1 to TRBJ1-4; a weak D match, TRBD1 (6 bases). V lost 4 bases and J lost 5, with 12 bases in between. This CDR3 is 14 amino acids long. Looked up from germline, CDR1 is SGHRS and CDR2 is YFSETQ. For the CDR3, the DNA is TGCGCCAGCAGCCCCGGGACAATGAATGAAAAACTGTTTTTT. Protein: CASSPGTMNEKLFF.

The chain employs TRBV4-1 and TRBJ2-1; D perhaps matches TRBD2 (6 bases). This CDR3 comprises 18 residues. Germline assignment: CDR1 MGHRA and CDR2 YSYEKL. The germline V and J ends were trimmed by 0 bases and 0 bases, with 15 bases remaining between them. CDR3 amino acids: CASSQEGGRGSSYNEQFF. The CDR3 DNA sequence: TGCGCCAGCAGCCAAGAGGGGGGAAGGGGCAGCTCCTACAATGAGCAGTTCTTC.

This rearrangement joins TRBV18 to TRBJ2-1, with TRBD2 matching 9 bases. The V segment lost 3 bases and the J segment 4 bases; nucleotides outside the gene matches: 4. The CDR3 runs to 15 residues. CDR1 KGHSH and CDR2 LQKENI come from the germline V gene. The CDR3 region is CASSPQRGVYNEQFF. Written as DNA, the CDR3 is TGTGCCAGCTCACCCCAGCGGGGGGTATACAATGAGCAGTTCTTC. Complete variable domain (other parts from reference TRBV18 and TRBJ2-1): NAGVMQNPRHLVRRRGQEARLRCSPMKGHSHVYWYRQLPEEGLKFMVYLQKENIIDESGMPKERFSAEFPKEGPSILRIQQVVRGDSAAYFCASSPQRGVYNEQFFGPGTRLTVL.

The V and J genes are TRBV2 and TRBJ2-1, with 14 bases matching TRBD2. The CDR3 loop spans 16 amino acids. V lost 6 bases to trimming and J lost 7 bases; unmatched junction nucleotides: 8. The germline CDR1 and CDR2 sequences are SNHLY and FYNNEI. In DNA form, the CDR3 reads TGTGCCAGCAGCAGACTAGCGGGGGGGCAAGGTAATGAGCAGTTCTTC. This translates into CASSRLAGGQGNEQFF.

For the CDR3, the DNA is TGTGCCACCAACGCCGGGGTGGAAACTGAAGCTTTCTTT. Translating gives CATNAGVETEAFF. The genes are TRBV10-3 and TRBJ1-1; D is uncertain. Trimming cost V 10 bases and J 5 bases, with 17 bases left between them. Germline V gives CDR1 ENHRY, CDR2 SYGVKD. This CDR3 has 13 residues.

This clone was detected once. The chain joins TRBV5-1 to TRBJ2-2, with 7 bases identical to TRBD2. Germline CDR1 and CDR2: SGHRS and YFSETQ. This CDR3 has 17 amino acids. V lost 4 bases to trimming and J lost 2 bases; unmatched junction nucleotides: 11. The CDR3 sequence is CASSPPRGVVNTGELFF. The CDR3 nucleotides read TGCGCCAGCAGCCCCCCTCGGGGGGTGGTAAACACCGGGGAGCTGTTTTTT.

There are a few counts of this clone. The CDR3 DNA follows: TGTGCCAGCAGCTTAGGTGGGACAGGAAACACCATATATTTT. Amino acid sequence: CASSLGGTGNTIYF. This sequence joins TRBV7-2 and TRBJ1-3, with a weak D call TRBD1 (6 bases). CDR1 SGHTA and CDR2 FQGNSA come from the germline V gene. The CDR3 loop spans 14 amino acids. The V gene lost 1 base and the J gene lost 4 bases, with 8 bases spanning the gap.